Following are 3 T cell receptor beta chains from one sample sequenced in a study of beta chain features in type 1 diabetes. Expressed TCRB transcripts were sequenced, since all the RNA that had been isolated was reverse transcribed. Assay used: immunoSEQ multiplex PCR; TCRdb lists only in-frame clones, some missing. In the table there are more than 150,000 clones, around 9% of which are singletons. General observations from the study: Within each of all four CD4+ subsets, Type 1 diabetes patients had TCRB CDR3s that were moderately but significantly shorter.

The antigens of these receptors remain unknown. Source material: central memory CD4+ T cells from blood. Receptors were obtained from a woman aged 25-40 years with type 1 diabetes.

The CDR3 DNA reads TGCGCCAGCAGACGGGACACCTATCAGCCCCAGCATTTT. Its translation: CASRRDTYQPQHF. V usage is TRBV5-1 and J usage is TRBJ1-5; D is possibly TRBD1 (6 bases). Looked up from germline, CDR1 is SGHRS and CDR2 is YFSETQ. This CDR3 region has 13 residues. Trimming removed 5 bases from V and 5 bases from J, with 11 bases in between.

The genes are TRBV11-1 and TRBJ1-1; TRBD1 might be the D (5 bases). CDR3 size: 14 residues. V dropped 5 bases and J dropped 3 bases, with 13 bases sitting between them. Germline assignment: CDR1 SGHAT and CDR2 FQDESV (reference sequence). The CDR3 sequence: CASSMEGRYTEAFF. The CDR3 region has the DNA TGTGCCAGCAGCATGGAGGGGCGTTACACTGAAGCTTTCTTT.

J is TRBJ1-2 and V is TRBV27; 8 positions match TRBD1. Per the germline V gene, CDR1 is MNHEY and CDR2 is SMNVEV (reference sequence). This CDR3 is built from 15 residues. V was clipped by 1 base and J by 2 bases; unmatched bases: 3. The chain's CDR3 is CASSLFQGANYGYTF. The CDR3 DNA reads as TGTGCCAGCAGTTTATTTCAGGGGGCGAACTATGGCTACACCTTC.